A single TCR beta chain is shown here with its context. The data were obtained in a study of blood T cell repertoires in COVID-19. On the study more broadly: The analysed material was cDNA or gDNA that came from T cells, B-cell-depleted T cells, or PBMCs.

In germline, CDR1 is KGHSH, CDR2 LQKENI. The CDR3 runs 13 residues. Between the trimmed V and J ends, which lost 2 bases and 5 bases, there was a span of 10 bases. The table came from immunoSEQ multiplex PCR; TCRdb's copy has only in-frame clones and leaves some out. The sample holds tens of thousands of clones, about nine tenths seen once. The sequenced material came from peripheral blood. The chain recombines TRBV18 with TRBJ2-7, with a weak D call TRBD1 (6 bases). The TCR originated in a man aged 60-69 years with COVID-19, enrolled during active disease. The CDR3 DNA sequence: TGTGCCAGCTCACCAAACAGGGACAACGAGCAGTACTTC. Translation: CASSPNRDNEQYF.